Included here is one T cell receptor beta chain sequence, with context. PCR employed 60 Vbeta and 13 Jbeta primers. Some clones are missing from TCRdb's copy, which holds only in-frame ones; the method was immunoSEQ multiplex PCR. The sample gives under 200,000 clones, 60% to 80% of which show up once; over 1.1% is in the top ten. This specimen belongs to a study of cytomegalovirus exposure and HLA in healthy donors. Sequencing input: PBMCs. This sequence originates from a man aged 60 to 69 in good health and CMV-seronegative.

CDR3 nucleotides: TGTGGGGCTGCGTCGGGAAACACCATATATTTT. Its protein product is CGAASGNTIYF. The chain couples TRBV28 to TRBJ1-3, with D unclear. This CDR3 region has 11 residues. Germline assignment: CDR1 MDHEN and CDR2 SYDVKM.